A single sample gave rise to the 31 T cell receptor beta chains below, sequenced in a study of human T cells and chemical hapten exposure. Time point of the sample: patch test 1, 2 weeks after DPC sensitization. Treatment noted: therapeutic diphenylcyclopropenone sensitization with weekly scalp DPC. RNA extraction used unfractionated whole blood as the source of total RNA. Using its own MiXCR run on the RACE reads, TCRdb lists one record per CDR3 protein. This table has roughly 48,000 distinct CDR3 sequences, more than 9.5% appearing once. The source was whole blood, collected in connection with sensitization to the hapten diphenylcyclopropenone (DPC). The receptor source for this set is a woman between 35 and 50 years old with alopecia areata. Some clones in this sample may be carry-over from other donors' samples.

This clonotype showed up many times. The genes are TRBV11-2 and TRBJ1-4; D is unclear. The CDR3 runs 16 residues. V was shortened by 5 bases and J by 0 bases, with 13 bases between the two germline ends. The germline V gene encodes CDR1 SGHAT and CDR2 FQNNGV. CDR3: CASSPTWPATNEKLFF. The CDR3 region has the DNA TGTGCCAGCAGCCCCACCTGGCCGGCAACTAATGAAAAACTGTTTTTT.

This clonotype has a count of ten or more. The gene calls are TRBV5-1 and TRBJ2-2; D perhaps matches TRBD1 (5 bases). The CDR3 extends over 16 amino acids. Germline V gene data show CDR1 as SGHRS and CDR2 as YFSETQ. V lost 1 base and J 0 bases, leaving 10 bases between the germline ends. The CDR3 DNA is TGCGCCAGCAGCTTGTCAGGGTACGCGAACACCGGGGAGCTGTTTTTT. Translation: CASSLSGYANTGELFF.

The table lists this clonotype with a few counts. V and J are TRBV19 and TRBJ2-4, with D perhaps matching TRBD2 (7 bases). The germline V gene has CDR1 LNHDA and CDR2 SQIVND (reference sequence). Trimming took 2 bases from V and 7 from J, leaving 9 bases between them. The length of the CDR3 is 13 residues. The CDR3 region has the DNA TGTGCCAGTAGTATATCGGGGGGCAACATTCAGTACTTC. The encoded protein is CASSISGGNIQYF. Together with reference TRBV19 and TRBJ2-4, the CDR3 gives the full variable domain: DGGITQSPKYLFRKEGQNVTLSCEQNLNHDAMYWYRQDPGQGLRLIYYSQIVNDFQKGDIAEGYSVSREKKESFPLTVTSAQKNPTAFYLCASSISGGNIQYFGAGTRLSVL.

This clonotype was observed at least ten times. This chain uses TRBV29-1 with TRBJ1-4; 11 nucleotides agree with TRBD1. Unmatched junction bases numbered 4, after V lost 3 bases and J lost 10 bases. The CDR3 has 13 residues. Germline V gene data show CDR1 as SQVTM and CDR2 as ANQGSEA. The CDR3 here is CSVEPGQGGKLFF. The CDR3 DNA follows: TGCAGCGTTGAGCCGGGACAGGGGGGAAAACTGTTTTTT.

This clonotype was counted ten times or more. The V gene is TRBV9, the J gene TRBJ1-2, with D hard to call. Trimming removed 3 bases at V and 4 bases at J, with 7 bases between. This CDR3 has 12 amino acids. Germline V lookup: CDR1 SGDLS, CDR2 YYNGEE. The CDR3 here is CASSGDAYGYTF. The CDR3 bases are TGTGCCAGCAGCGGAGATGCCTATGGCTACACCTTC.

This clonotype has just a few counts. In DNA form, the CDR3 reads TGCGCCAGCAGCCTCGGGACAGGGGTAGTCAATGAGCAGTTCTTC. It translates to CASSLGTGVVNEQFF. The rearrangement links TRBV10-1 to TRBJ2-1, with TRBD1 matching 10 bases. The germline CDR1 and CDR2 sequences are WNHNN and SYGVQD (reference sequence). Trimming removed 6 bases from V and 6 bases from J; junction bases left unmatched: 8. CDR3 length: 15 amino acids.

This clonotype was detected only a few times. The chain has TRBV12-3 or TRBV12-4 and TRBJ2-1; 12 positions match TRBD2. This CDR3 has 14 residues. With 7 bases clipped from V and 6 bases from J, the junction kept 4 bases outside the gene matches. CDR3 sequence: CASTGTSGSNEQFF. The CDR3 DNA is TGTGCCAGCACCGGGACTAGCGGGTCCAATGAGCAGTTCTTC.

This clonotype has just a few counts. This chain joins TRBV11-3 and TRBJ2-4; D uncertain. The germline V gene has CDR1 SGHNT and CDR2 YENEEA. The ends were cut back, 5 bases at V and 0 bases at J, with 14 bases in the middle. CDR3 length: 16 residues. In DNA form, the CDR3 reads TGTGCCAGCAGCCCAGGATTCGCAATAGCCAAAAACATTCAGTACTTC. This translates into CASSPGFAIAKNIQYF.

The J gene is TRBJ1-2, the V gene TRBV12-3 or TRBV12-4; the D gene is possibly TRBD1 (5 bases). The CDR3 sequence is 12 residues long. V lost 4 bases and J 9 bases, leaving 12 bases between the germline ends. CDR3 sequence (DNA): TGTGCCAGCAGTTCAGATGGGGGGAGCTACACCTTC. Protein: CASSSDGGSYTF.

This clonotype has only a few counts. Here the CDR3 DNA reads TGCAGTGCTGGTCAACAGGCGGGTGAAAAACTGTTTTTT. This sequence encodes CSAGQQAGEKLFF. The chain combines TRBV20-1 with TRBJ1-4; D perhaps matches TRBD1 (5 bases). The CDR3 sequence is 13 residues long. In germline, CDR1 is DFQATT, CDR2 SNEGSKA (reference sequence). V was trimmed by 5 bases and J by 7 bases, leaving 14 bases between them.

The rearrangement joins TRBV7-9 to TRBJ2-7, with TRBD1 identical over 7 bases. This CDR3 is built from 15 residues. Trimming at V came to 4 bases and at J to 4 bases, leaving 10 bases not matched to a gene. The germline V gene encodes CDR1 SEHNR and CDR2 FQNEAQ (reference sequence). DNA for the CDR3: TGTGCCAGCAGCTCCCGGGACAGCCTTCTTTACGAGCAGTACTTC. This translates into CASSSRDSLLYEQYF. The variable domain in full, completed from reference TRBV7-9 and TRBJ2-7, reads DTGVSQNPRHKITKRGQNVTFRCDPISEHNRLYWYRQTLGQGPEFLTYFQNEAQLEKSRLLSDRFSAERPKGSFSTLEIQRTEQGDSAMYLCASSSRDSLLYEQYFGPGTRLTVT.

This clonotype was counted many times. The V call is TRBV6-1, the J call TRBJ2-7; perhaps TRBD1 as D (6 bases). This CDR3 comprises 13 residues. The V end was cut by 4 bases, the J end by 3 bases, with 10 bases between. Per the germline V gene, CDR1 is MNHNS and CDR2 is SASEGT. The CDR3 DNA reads TGTGCCAGCAGTGCGAACAGGGTCTACGAGCAGTACTTC. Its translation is CASSANRVYEQYF.

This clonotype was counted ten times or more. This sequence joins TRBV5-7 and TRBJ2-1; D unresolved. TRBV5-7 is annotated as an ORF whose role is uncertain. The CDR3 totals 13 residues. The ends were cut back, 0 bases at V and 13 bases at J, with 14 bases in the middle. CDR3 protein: CASSLERRLGQFF. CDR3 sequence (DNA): TGTGCCAGCAGCTTGGAACGCAGATTAGGTCAGTTCTTC.

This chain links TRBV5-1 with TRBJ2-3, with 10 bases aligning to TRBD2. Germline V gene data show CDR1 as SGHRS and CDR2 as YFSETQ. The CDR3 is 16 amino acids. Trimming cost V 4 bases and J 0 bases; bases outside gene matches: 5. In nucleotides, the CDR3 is TGCGCCAGCAGCGAACTAGCGGGATCTAGCACAGATACGCAGTATTTT. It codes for CASSELAGSSTDTQYF.

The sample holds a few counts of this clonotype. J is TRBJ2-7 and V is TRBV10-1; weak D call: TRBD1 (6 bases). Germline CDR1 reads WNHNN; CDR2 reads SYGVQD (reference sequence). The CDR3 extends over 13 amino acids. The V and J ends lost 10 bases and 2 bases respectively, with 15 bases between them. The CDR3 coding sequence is TGCGCCAAAAAGGGACACGGAACCTACGAGCAGTACTTC. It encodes CAKKGHGTYEQYF.

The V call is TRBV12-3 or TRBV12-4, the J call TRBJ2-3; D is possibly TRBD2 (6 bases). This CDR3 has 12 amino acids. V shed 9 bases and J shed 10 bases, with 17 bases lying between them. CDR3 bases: TGTGCCAGTGGTCCCTTGGGAGGTTCGCAGTATTTT. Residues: CASGPLGGSQYF.

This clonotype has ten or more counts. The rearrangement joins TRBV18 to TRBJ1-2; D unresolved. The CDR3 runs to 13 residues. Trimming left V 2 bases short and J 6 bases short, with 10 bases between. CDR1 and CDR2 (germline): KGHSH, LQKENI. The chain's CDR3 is CASSPGEDHGYTF. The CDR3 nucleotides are TGTGCCAGCTCACCAGGGGAGGACCATGGCTACACCTTC. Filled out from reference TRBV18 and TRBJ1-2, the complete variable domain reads NAGVMQNPRHLVRRRGQEARLRCSPMKGHSHVYWYRQLPEEGLKFMVYLQKENIIDESGMPKERFSAEFPKEGPSILRIQQVVRGDSAAYFCASSPGEDHGYTFGSGTRLTVV.

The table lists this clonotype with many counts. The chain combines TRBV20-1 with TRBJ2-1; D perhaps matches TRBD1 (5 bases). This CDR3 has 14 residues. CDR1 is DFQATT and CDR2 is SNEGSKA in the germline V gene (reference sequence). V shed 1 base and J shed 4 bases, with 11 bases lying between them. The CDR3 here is CSARGQPLYNEQFF. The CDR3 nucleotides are TGCAGTGCTAGAGGACAGCCCCTATACAATGAGCAGTTCTTC.

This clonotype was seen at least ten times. Written as DNA, the CDR3 is TGTGCCAGCAGCCCCATCCACAGTCTAGGGAATTCACCCCTCCACTTT. Protein sequence: CASSPIHSLGNSPLHF. The chain recombines TRBV11-2 with TRBJ1-6; no definite D call. Deletions cut 5 bases from V and 7 bases from J, with 18 bases between. The CDR3 spans 16 residues. Looked up from germline, CDR1 is SGHAT and CDR2 is FQNNGV.

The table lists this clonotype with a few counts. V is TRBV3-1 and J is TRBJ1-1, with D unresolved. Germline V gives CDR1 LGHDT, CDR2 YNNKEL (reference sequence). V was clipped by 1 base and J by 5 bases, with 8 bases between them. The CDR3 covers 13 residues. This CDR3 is CASSQAQGTEAFF. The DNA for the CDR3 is TGTGCCAGCAGCCAAGCCCAAGGGACTGAAGCTTTCTTT. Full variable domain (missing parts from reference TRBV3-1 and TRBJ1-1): DTAVSQTPKYLVTQMGNDKSIKCEQNLGHDTMYWYKQDSKKFLKIMFSYNNKELIINETVPNRFSPKSPDKAHLNLHINSLELGDSAVYFCASSQAQGTEAFFGQGTRLTVV.

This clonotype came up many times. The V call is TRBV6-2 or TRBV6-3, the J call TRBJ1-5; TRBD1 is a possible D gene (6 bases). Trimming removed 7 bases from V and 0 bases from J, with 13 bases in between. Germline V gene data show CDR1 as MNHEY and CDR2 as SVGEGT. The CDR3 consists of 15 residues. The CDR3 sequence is CASKGDVYSNQPQHF. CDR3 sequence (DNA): TGTGCCAGCAAGGGGGATGTTTATAGCAATCAGCCCCAGCATTTT.

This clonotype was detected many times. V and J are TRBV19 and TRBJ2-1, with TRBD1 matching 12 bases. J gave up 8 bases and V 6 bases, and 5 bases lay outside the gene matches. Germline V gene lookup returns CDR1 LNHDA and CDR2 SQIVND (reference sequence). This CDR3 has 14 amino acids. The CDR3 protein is CASSTGQGAYEQFF. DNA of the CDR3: TGTGCCAGTAGCACGGGACAGGGGGCCTATGAGCAGTTCTTC.

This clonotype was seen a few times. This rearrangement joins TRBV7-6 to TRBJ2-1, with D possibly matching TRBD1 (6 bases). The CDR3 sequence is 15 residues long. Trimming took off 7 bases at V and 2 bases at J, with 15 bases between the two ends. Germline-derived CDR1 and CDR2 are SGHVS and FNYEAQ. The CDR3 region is CASTPDRLPYNEQFF. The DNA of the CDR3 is TGTGCCAGCACCCCCGACAGGTTACCCTACAATGAGCAGTTCTTC.

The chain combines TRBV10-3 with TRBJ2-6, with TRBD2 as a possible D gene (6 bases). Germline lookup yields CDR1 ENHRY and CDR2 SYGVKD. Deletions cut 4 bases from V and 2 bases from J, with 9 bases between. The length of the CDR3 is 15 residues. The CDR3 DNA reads TGTGCCATCAGTGCTGGGGGGACTGGGGCCAACGTCCTGACTTTC. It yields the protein CAISAGGTGANVLTF.

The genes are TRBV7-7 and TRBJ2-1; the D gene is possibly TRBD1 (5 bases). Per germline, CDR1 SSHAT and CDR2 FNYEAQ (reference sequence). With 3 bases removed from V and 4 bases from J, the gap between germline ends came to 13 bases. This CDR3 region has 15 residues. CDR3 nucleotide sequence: TGTGCCAGCAGCTTCGGGCCGAAGGGGTACAATGAGCAGTTCTTC. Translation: CASSFGPKGYNEQFF.

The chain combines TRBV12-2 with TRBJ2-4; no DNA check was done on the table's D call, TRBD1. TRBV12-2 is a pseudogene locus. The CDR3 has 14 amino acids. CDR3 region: CAGGLPLAKNIQYF. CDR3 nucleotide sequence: TGTGCAGGGGGGCTACCCCTAGCCAAAAACATTCAGTACTTC.

The CDR3 here is CASSVSLSTDTQYF. As DNA, the CDR3 is TGTGCCAGCAGCGTCTCTCTGAGCACAGATACGCAGTATTTT. The chain has TRBV7-9 and TRBJ2-3; D not certain. Trimming removed 5 bases from V and 0 bases from J, with 9 bases in between. The CDR3 is 14 residues long. Germline CDR1 and CDR2: SEHNR and FQNEAQ (reference sequence).

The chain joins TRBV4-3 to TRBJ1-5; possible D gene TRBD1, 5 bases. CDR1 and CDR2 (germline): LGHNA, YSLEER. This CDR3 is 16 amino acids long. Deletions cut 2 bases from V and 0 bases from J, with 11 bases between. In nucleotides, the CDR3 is TGCGCCAGCAGCCAAAACGGGGCGGATAGCAATCAGCCCCAGCATTTT. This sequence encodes CASSQNGADSNQPQHF.

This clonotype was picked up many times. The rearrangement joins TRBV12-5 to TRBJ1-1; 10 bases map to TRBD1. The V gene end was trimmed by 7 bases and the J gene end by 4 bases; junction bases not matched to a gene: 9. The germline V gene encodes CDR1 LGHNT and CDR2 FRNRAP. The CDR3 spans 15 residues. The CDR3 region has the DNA TGTGCTAGTGCCCGGTGGGGGACAGGGGTCACTGAAGCTTTCTTT. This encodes CASARWGTGVTEAFF. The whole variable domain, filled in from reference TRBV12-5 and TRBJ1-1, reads DARVTQTPRHKVTEMGQEVTMRCQPILGHNTVFWYRQTMMQGLELLAYFRNRAPLDDSGMPKDRFSAEMPDATLATLKIQPSEPRDSAVYFCASARWGTGVTEAFFGQGTRLTVV.

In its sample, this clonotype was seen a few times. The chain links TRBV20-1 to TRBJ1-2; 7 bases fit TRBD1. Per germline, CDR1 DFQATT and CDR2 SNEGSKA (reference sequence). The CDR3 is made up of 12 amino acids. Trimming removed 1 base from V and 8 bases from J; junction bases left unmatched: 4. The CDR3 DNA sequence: TGCAGTGCTAGAGGAACAGGGGAAGGCTACACCTTC. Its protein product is CSARGTGEGYTF.

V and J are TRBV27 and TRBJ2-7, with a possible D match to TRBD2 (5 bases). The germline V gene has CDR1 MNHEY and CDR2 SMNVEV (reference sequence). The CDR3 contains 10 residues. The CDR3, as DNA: TGTCCCCGACTAATTTACGAGCAGTACTTC. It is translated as CPRLIYEQYF.